The clone carrying this T cell receptor beta chain was detected a few times. Antigen unknown. Sequencing was performed with immunoSEQ multiplex PCR; in TCRdb, only in-frame clones are kept and a portion is missing. Here the sample spans under 250,000 clones, 81% being singletons. Separate from the approximately 720-subject first cohort, the roughly 110-subject validation cohort was the one that the donors belonged to. The sample originates from a study of cytomegalovirus exposure and HLA in healthy donors. Regarding the study as a whole: Cytomegalovirus association was listed for under 200 TCR beta chains. It was reported that the classifier diagnosed cytomegalovirus status with high specificity and sensitivity in both the original and validation cohorts.

The CDR3 contains 12 residues. V was clipped by 2 bases and J by 3 bases, with 5 bases between them. From germline, CDR1 is MNHEY and CDR2 SMNVEV (reference sequence). The material sequenced was PBMCs. The chain employs TRBV27 and TRBJ2-7, with D possibly TRBD1 on 5 matching bases. The receptor was derived from a woman aged 30 to 39 in good health and CMV-seronegative. The CDR3 protein is CASSLDSYEQYF. The CDR3 nucleotides are TGTGCCAGCAGTTTAGACAGCTACGAGCAGTACTTC.